This TCR beta chain comes out of a study of T-cell memory formation after mild COVID-19. Turning to the study itself: Clustering of TCRs was largely donor specific.

There are a few counts of this clonotype. CDR1 SGHDT and CDR2 YYEEEE come from the germline V gene. The CDR3 contains 12 residues. The V end lost 5 bases, the J end lost 1 base, and 6 bases lay between the germline ends. TCRdb analysed the 5' RACE reads with MiXCR anew, one entry per CDR3 protein. The table includes approximately 250,000 distinct CDR3 sequences, about a sixth detected once. This TCR derives from a man aged 18 to 29 who had mild COVID-19 (a few samples of this study predate the infection). Cell type and time point are not known. The chain couples TRBV5-6 to TRBJ1-1, with D uncertain. Specimen: PBMCs or a T cell subset sorted from them (not recorded which). CDR3 in DNA: TGTGCCAGCAGGCGGTGGAACACTGAAGCTTTCTTT. Protein: CASRRWNTEAFF.